These 20 T cell receptor beta chains were sequenced from one sample in a study of cytomegalovirus exposure and HLA in healthy donors. The PCR had 60 Vbeta and 13 Jbeta primers. Clones were sequenced by immunoSEQ multiplex PCR, and TCRdb holds only the in-frame ones, with some missing. In the table there are about 120,000 clones, more than 60% of which are singletons. The source material was PBMCs. These receptors were obtained from a female donor in good health and CMV-seronegative.

In DNA, the CDR3 is TGTGCCAGCAGACTTCCGCAGGGGCACTACGAGCAGTACTTC. Translating gives CASRLPQGHYEQYF. J is TRBJ2-7 and V is TRBV28; weak D call: TRBD1 (6 bases). V lost 6 bases and J lost 3, with 15 bases in between. CDR1 and CDR2 from the germline V gene are MDHEN and SYDVKM. This CDR3 has 14 amino acids.

This sequence joins TRBV19 and TRBJ2-7, with a tentative D call TRBD2 (5 bases). The CDR3 is 12 residues long. Per germline, CDR1 LNHDA and CDR2 SQIVND (reference sequence). Trimming removed 10 bases at V and 3 bases at J, with 13 bases between. In DNA form, the CDR3 reads TGTGCCACCCTAGACGGGGACTACGAGCAGTACTTC. It yields the protein CATLDGDYEQYF.

This clone was counted a few times. The chain couples TRBV5-6 to TRBJ2-7; no definite D call. The CDR3 totals 14 residues. V gave up 4 bases and J gave up 2 bases, with 13 bases separating them. Per the germline V gene, CDR1 is SGHDT and CDR2 is YYEEEE. The chain's CDR3 is CASSLEPRPYEQYF. CDR3 nucleotide sequence: TGTGCCAGCAGCCTAGAGCCGAGACCCTACGAGCAGTACTTC.

CDR3 residues: CASSHGRGVTGPRGNTEAFF. DNA for the CDR3: TGCGCCAGCAGTCATGGACGAGGGGTCACAGGGCCGCGAGGCAACACTGAAGCTTTCTTT. This rearrangement joins TRBV23-1 to TRBJ1-1; D may be TRBD1 (6 bases). TRBV23-1 is an ORF, with its function uncertain. The CDR3 totals 20 residues. The V gene lost 3 bases and the J gene lost 2 bases, with 28 bases spanning the gap.

This clone is categorized as medium-sized. The CDR3 protein is CASSQEEAGVYEQYF. The CDR3 region has the DNA TGTGCCAGCAGCCAAGAAGAGGCAGGGGTCTACGAGCAGTACTTC. The genes are TRBV4-2 and TRBJ2-7, with D maybe TRBD1 (6 bases). V was clipped by 0 bases and J by 3 bases, with 12 bases between them. Germline loops: CDR1 LGHNA, CDR2 YNFKEQ. The CDR3 loop spans 15 amino acids.

The chain links TRBV2 to TRBJ2-3; TRBD2 aligns across 14 bases. The CDR3 has 15 amino acids. Germline V gene data show CDR1 as SNHLY and CDR2 as FYNNEI. V shed 6 bases, J shed 5 bases, and the junction held 4 bases outside the gene matches. The CDR3 nucleotides read TGTGCCAGCAGGGAGACTAGCGGGGGGGAAGATACGCAGTATTTT. Translation: CASRETSGGEDTQYF. Full variable domain (outside the CDR3, taken from reference TRBV2 and TRBJ2-3): EPEVTQTPSHQVTQMGQEVILRCVPISNHLYFYWYRQILGQKVEFLVSFYNNEISEKSEIFDDQFSVERPDGSNFTLKIRSTKLEDSAMYFCASRETSGGEDTQYFGPGTRLTVL.

The chain couples TRBV6-4 to TRBJ2-3; D unclear. The germline V gene encodes CDR1 MRHNA and CDR2 SNTAGT. V gave up 3 bases and J gave up 3 bases, with 7 bases separating them. The CDR3 spans 13 residues. The CDR3 here is CASSERVTDTQYF. In nucleotides, the CDR3 is TGTGCCAGCAGTGAGCGAGTAACAGATACGCAGTATTTT.

The chain joins TRBV6-4 to TRBJ2-1; a possible D gene is TRBD2 (5 bases). The V end lost 3 bases, the J end lost 5 bases, and 8 bases lay between the germline ends. Germline CDR1 and CDR2: MRHNA and SNTAGT. CDR3 length: 13 amino acids. The CDR3 loop is CASSEEEDNEQFF. The CDR3, as DNA: TGTGCCAGCAGTGAAGAGGAGGACAATGAGCAGTTCTTC.

The chain carries TRBV19 and TRBJ2-7; 8 bases agree with TRBD1. The V gene's germline CDR1 is LNHDA and CDR2 SQIVND (reference sequence). The CDR3 is 13 amino acids. V was clipped by 3 bases and J by 6 bases; unmatched bases: 4. The CDR3 nucleotides are TGTGCCAGTAGTATTGGGACAGGCTCCGAGCAGTACTTC. It codes for CASSIGTGSEQYF.

J is TRBJ1-1 and V is TRBV6-5; no reliable D call. The germline V gene has CDR1 MNHEY and CDR2 SVGAGI. V was pared by 6 bases and J by 2 bases, with 10 bases between. The CDR3 is 13 amino acids. The CDR3: CASRKSPNTEAFF. CDR3 nucleotides: TGTGCCAGCAGAAAATCCCCAAACACTGAAGCTTTCTTT.

The V gene is TRBV5-4, the J gene TRBJ1-3, with 9 nucleotides matching TRBD1. Germline-derived CDR1 and CDR2 are SGHNT and YYREEE (reference sequence). The V gene end was trimmed by 4 bases and the J gene end by 1 base; junction bases not matched to a gene: 6. The CDR3 has 16 amino acids. CDR3 amino acids: CASSEGDRASGNTIYF. The CDR3 region has the DNA TGTGCCAGCAGCGAGGGGGACAGGGCTTCTGGAAACACCATATATTTT.

CDR3 sequence reads: CASSLSRGPYNEQFF. The DNA of the CDR3 is TGTGCCAGCAGTTTATCGCGGGGGCCTTACAATGAGCAGTTCTTC. The rearrangement joins TRBV27 to TRBJ2-1; a possible D gene is TRBD2 (7 bases). Germline assignment: CDR1 MNHEY and CDR2 SMNVEV (reference sequence). This CDR3 is 15 amino acids long. The V end lost 0 bases, the J end lost 4 bases, and 10 bases lay between the germline ends.

A single count supports this clone. The chain has TRBV5-4 and TRBJ2-7; 10 nucleotides agree with TRBD2. V was clipped by 4 bases and J by 0 bases; unmatched bases: 13. The V gene's germline CDR1 is SGHNT and CDR2 YYREEE (reference sequence). This CDR3 comprises 18 residues. DNA of the CDR3: TGTGCCAGCAGCCGTCCCGGTAGCGGGGGGTTTAGCTCCTACGAGCAGTACTTC. Its protein is CASSRPGSGGFSSYEQYF.

The V call is TRBV12-5, the J call TRBJ2-5, with D possibly TRBD1 on 5 matching bases. The CDR3 is 14 amino acids. The V end lost 7 bases, the J end lost 3 bases, and 15 bases lay between the germline ends. CDR1 LGHNT and CDR2 FRNRAP come from the germline V gene. Here the CDR3 DNA reads TGTGCTAGTGTATTGACAGTTGAGGAAGAGACCCAGTACTTC. This sequence encodes CASVLTVEEETQYF.

The rearrangement joins TRBV19 to TRBJ1-6; 8 positions agree with TRBD1. Germline CDR1 LNHDA, CDR2 SQIVND (reference sequence). The J segment lost 7 bases and the V segment lost 0 bases, leaving 5 bases of the junction unmatched. The CDR3 extends over 16 amino acids. The CDR3: CASSIDLRTGNSPLHF. CDR3 DNA: TGTGCCAGTAGTATAGATCTGCGGACAGGGAATTCACCCCTCCACTTT.

The chain has TRBV4-1 and TRBJ1-5, with a possible D match to TRBD1 (6 bases). CDR1 MGHRA and CDR2 YSYEKL come from the germline V gene. CDR3 size: 14 residues. Trimming cost V 1 base and J 5 bases, with 9 bases left between them. The CDR3 here is CASSQGEGDQPQHF. CDR3 nucleotides: TGCGCCAGCAGCCAAGGAGAGGGGGATCAGCCCCAGCATTTT.

This clone has just a few counts. The chain carries TRBV2 and TRBJ1-1; 7 positions match TRBD1. CDR3 length: 13 residues. J lost 1 base, V lost 9 bases, and 5 bases had no gene match. CDR1 and CDR2 (germline): SNHLY, FYNNEI. Written as DNA, the CDR3 is TGTGCCAGTCTCCGGGACAGGAACACTGAAGCTTTCTTT. It encodes CASLRDRNTEAFF. Using reference TRBV2 and TRBJ1-1 for the parts outside the CDR3, the full variable domain is EPEVTQTPSHQVTQMGQEVILRCVPISNHLYFYWYRQILGQKVEFLVSFYNNEISEKSEIFDDQFSVERPDGSNFTLKIRSTKLEDSAMYFCASLRDRNTEAFFGQGTRLTVV.

The rearrangement joins TRBV6-5 to TRBJ2-7; the match to TRBD1 covers 7 bases. The CDR3 is 14 residues long. Looked up from germline, CDR1 is MNHEY and CDR2 is SVGAGI. V was clipped by 7 bases and J by 5 bases; unmatched bases: 11. The CDR3 DNA is TGTGCCAGCAACCGGGACAGCGCGTTGAACGAGCAGTACTTC. Translation: CASNRDSALNEQYF.

The rearrangement uses TRBV7-8 and TRBJ1-5, with D possibly TRBD1 on 5 matching bases. Deletions cut 0 bases from V and 3 bases from J, with 9 bases between. The CDR3 contains 15 residues. Germline V lookup: CDR1 SGHVS, CDR2 FQNEAQ. The CDR3 reads CASSLAQGSNQPQHF. The CDR3 region has the DNA TGTGCCAGCAGCTTAGCGCAGGGATCCAATCAGCCCCAGCATTTT.

CDR3 DNA: TGTGCCAGCAGCGAACGAGGTGGAACTGAAGCTTTCTTT. It specifies CASSERGGTEAFF. This sequence joins TRBV9 and TRBJ1-1; D is unclear. V lost 3 bases and J lost 5, with 11 bases in between. CDR3 length: 13 residues. CDR1 is SGDLS, CDR2 YYNGEE, per germline.